Listed below are T cell receptor beta chains from one sample, sequenced in a study of T cells in Graves' hyperthyroidism and ophthalmopathy. From the multiplex PCR reads, TCRdb called clonotypes with MiXCR, one entry per CDR3 protein. The table has roughly 700,000 distinct CDR3 sequences, roughly 15% seen once. Input material: blood. The origin of the receptors is a woman younger than 30 with Graves' hyperthyroidism. Both conserved end residues are part of each CDR3. D genes are given only for firm matches. A row's size may be missing; if present it is once, few, many or a size class.

abundance	v_gene	d_gene	j_gene	CDR3aa	CDR3nt
NA	TRBV20-1	NA	TRBJ1-4	CSALTGGEKLFF	TGCAGTGCGTTGACAGGAGGTGAAAAACTGTTTTTT
many	TRBV6-1	TRBD2	TRBJ2-1	CASTPLAGVDEQFF	TGTGCCAGCACCCCACTAGCGGGGGTTGATGAGCAGTTCTTC
few	TRBV12-3/TRBV12-4	NA	TRBJ2-5	CASSTTAQETQYF	TGTGCCAGCAGCACGACAGCCCAAGAGACCCAGTACTTC
few	TRBV11-2	TRBD1	TRBJ2-5	CASRFYLGTGGIQETQYF	TGTGCCAGCAGGTTTTACCTAGGGACAGGGGGCATTCAAGAGACCCAGTACTTC
NA	TRBV19	NA	TRBJ2-5	CASRMASQETQYF	TGTGCCAGTAGGATGGCTTCCCAAGAGACCCAGTACTTC
many	TRBV20-1	NA	TRBJ1-1	CSANVDVEAFF	TGCAGTGCTAACGTGGACGTTGAAGCTTTCTTT
once	TRBV27	NA	TRBJ2-3	CASSLGLGGASGTQYF	TGTGCCAGCAGTTTAGGGCTTGGCGGGGCCTCTGGTACGCAGTATTTT
few	TRBV6-2/TRBV6-3	NA	TRBJ1-2	CASSYLGEGLYGYTF	TGTGCCAGCAGTTACCTGGGTGAAGGTCTCTATGGCTACACCTTC
few	TRBV12-3/TRBV12-4	NA	TRBJ1-5	CASSSYPTGNQPQHF	TGTGCCAGCAGCTCCTATCCGACCGGCAATCAGCCCCAGCATTTT
NA	TRBV9	TRBD1	TRBJ1-2	CASSVAQTGGKYTF	TGTGCCAGCAGCGTAGCCCAGACAGGGGGGAAATACACCTTC
many	TRBV9	NA	TRBJ2-3	CASSVEPGRHTDTQYF	TGTGCCAGCAGCGTAGAGCCAGGGCGACACACAGATACGCAGTATTTT
NA	TRBV19	NA	TRBJ1-5	CASSTWTLGSNQPQHF	TGTGCCAGTAGTACTTGGACCTTGGGGAGCAATCAGCCCCAGCATTTT
few	TRBV6-1	NA	TRBJ2-7	CASSEGRGGFYEQYF	TGTGCCAGCAGTGAAGGGAGGGGGGGCTTTTACGAGCAGTACTTC
many	TRBV3-1	TRBD2	TRBJ2-3	CASSQEGGSLPTDTQYF	TGTGCCAGCAGCCAAGAAGGCGGGAGCCTCCCAACAGATACGCAGTATTTT
NA	TRBV15	TRBD1	TRBJ2-7	CATSKPYRGEQYF	TGTGCCACCAGCAAACCTTACAGGGGCGAGCAGTACTTC
many	TRBV29-1	TRBD2	TRBJ2-1	CSVTGLGLNEQFF	TGCAGCGTTACGGGACTAGGTCTCAATGAGCAGTTCTTC
few	TRBV12-3/TRBV12-4	TRBD2	TRBJ2-1	CASSSPGGRNEQFF	TGTGCCAGCAGTTCCCCGGGGGGGCGCAATGAGCAGTTCTTC
many	TRBV20-1	NA	TRBJ1-5	CSANSAALAFNQPQHF	TGCAGTGCTAACAGCGCAGCTCTAGCCTTCAATCAGCCCCAGCATTTT
NA	TRBV18	TRBD1	TRBJ2-7	CASSTGDRGTYEQYF	TGTGCCAGCTCAACCGGGGACAGGGGGACCTACGAGCAGTACTTC
NA	TRBV18	TRBD2	TRBJ2-5	CASSRLRRLAGEKETQYF	TGTGCCAGCTCACGCTTACGAAGACTAGCGGGAGAAAAAGAGACCCAGTACTTC
NA	TRBV27	NA	TRBJ1-4	CASSTEQGPNEKLFF	TGTGCCAGCAGTACCGAACAGGGACCTAATGAAAAACTGTTTTTT
many	TRBV27	NA	TRBJ2-1	CASSSRSYNEQFF	TGTGCCAGCAGCTCCAGGTCCTACAATGAGCAGTTCTTC
many	TRBV15	NA	TRBJ1-5	CATSNFPRGMNQPQHF	TGTGCCACCAGCAATTTCCCCAGGGGAATGAATCAGCCCCAGCATTTT
many	TRBV7-9	TRBD1	TRBJ2-4	CASGHSGTGGFKNIQYF	TGTGCCAGCGGACATTCCGGGACAGGGGGCTTCAAAAACATTCAGTACTTC
NA	TRBV6-2/TRBV6-3	NA	TRBJ1-6	CASSPRVFNSPLHF	TGTGCCAGCAGCCCCCGGGTGTTTAATTCACCCCTCCACTTT
many	TRBV2	TRBD2	TRBJ2-7	CASSGGLAGVGEQYF	TGTGCCAGCAGTGGGGGACTAGCGGGAGTAGGTGAGCAGTACTTC
NA	TRBV13	NA	TRBJ1-2	CASSLDSLGYTF	TGTGCCAGCAGCTTGGACAGCCTTGGCTACACCTTC
many	TRBV7-2	NA	TRBJ2-5	CASSLYLGETQYF	TGTGCCAGCAGCTTATATCTGGGAGAGACCCAGTACTTC
NA	TRBV6-2/TRBV6-3	NA	TRBJ1-2	CASSLRYGYTF	TGTGCCAGCAGTCTCCGGTATGGCTACACCTTC
NA	TRBV9	TRBD2	TRBJ2-1	CASSGLAAMQGEQFF	TGTGCCAGCAGTGGACTAGCGGCTATGCAGGGGGAGCAGTTCTTC
many	TRBV30	TRBD1	TRBJ1-2	CAWSTGGNYGYTF	TGTGCCTGGTCAACAGGGGGGAACTATGGCTACACCTTC
many	TRBV2	NA	TRBJ2-7	CAWTHSSSYEQYF	TGTGCCTGGACTCACTCTTCCTCCTACGAGCAGTACTTC
NA	TRBV4-3	TRBD2	TRBJ2-7	CASSQDVREEHYEQYF	TGCGCCAGCAGCCAAGATGTACGGGAGGAACACTACGAGCAGTACTTC
few	TRBV29-1	TRBD2	TRBJ2-1	CSGRNPTTSRVYEQFF	TGCAGCGGCAGAAACCCTACGACTAGCAGGGTCTATGAGCAGTTCTTC
NA	TRBV6-5	NA	TRBJ2-2	CASSYTAGTNTGELFF	TGTGCCAGCAGTTATACGGCAGGGACGAACACCGGGGAGCTGTTTTTT
few	TRBV9	NA	TRBJ2-2	CASTKGSGELFF	TGTGCCAGCACGAAGGGATCCGGGGAGCTGTTTTTT
many	TRBV10-3	NA	TRBJ1-1	CAIRGGSMNTEAFF	TGTGCCATCAGGGGGGGTTCGATGAACACTGAAGCTTTCTTT
once	TRBV11-2	TRBD1	TRBJ1-5	CASSARDSPSRNQPQHF	TGTGCCAGCAGCGCCCGGGACAGCCCTAGTAGGAATCAGCCCCAGCATTTT
many	TRBV6-1	NA	TRBJ2-7	CASSSPSGPSSYEQYF	TGTGCCAGCAGTTCCCCCAGCGGTCCGAGCTCCTACGAGCAGTACTTC
few	TRBV20-1	TRBD1	TRBJ1-1	CSARERFNRGEDTEAFF	TGCAGTGCTAGAGAGCGCTTCAACAGGGGAGAGGACACTGAAGCTTTCTTT
NA	TRBV11-2	NA	TRBJ2-3	CASSLVVTTDTQYF	TGTGCCAGCAGCTTAGTGGTCACCACAGATACGCAGTATTTT
many	TRBV12-3/TRBV12-4	NA	TRBJ2-3	CASSFEGSSTDTQYF	TGTGCCAGCAGTTTTGAGGGGTCAAGCACAGATACGCAGTATTTT